This entry describes one T cell receptor beta chain. The antigen is undetermined. V lost 2 bases, J lost 4 bases, and 5 bases stayed unmatched. Per germline, CDR1 KGHSH and CDR2 LQKENI. The CDR3 spans 15 residues. Measured with immunoSEQ multiplex PCR; TCRdb has only the in-frame clones, and not every one. The sample has roughly 62,000 clones; 75% to 90% are singletons. Time point given: week 11, during vaccination. Every vaccination contained 300 ug of the mutant IDH1 20-mer peptide and was paired with topical imiquimod. This entry is derived from a study of a mutant IDH1 vaccine in newly diagnosed glioma. At the level of the study: Vaccination started 4-6 weeks after radiotherapy alone, or with temozolomide cycles. Study outcomes and limitations: Immune responses arising from the vaccine appeared in 90% to 95% of patients.

The material was PBMCs, obtained from a glioma patient whose treatment included an IDH1 peptide vaccine. The receptor was derived from a man in his forties with glioma. The V call is TRBV18, the J call TRBJ2-7; 10 bases map to TRBD2. The CDR3 nucleotides read TGTGCCAGCTCACCAGTGGCTAGCGGGAGTTACGAGCAGTACTTC. This codes for CASSPVASGSYEQYF.